Following are 10 T cell receptor beta chains from one sample sequenced in a study of blood T cells in healthy people across ages. Through a sample-barcoded 5' primer and a J-beta primer mix, a second PCR was run for about 7 to 12 cycles. Each CDR3 protein is one row after TCRdb ran MiXCR on the 5' RACE reads. The sample shows around 1.5 million distinct CDR3 sequences, around 55% of them seen only once. What was sequenced was blood. The source of these receptors is a man younger than 30 in good health.

The chain uses TRBV7-9 and TRBJ1-4; D not resolved. The CDR3 length is 14 residues. Trimming cost V 5 bases and J 8 bases, with 15 bases left between them. The germline V gene encodes CDR1 SEHNR and CDR2 FQNEAQ (reference sequence). The CDR3 DNA reads as TGTGCCAGCAGCGTAGATATACGTCGGGAAAAACTGTTTTTT. As protein: CASSVDIRREKLFF.

This sequence joins TRBV18 and TRBJ2-7; D ambiguous. V was clipped by 2 bases and J by 5 bases, with 22 bases between them. There are 17 residues in the CDR3. CDR1 and CDR2 from the germline V gene are KGHSH and LQKENI. The CDR3 sequence is CASSPNRLSPGDHEQYF. The CDR3 nucleotides are TGTGCCAGCTCACCAAACCGGTTATCTCCAGGAGATCACGAGCAGTACTTC.

This clonotype was picked up a small number of times. The CDR3 DNA reads as TGTGCCAGCAGCCTTACAGTACCAACTAATGAAAAACTGTTTTTT. This codes for CASSLTVPTNEKLFF. The chain recombines TRBV12-3 or TRBV12-4 with TRBJ1-4; D remains ambiguous. This CDR3 has 15 amino acids. Trimming cost V 6 bases and J 0 bases, with 11 bases left between them.

The V gene is TRBV7-2, the J gene TRBJ2-5; D is perhaps TRBD2 (7 bases). This CDR3 is 14 amino acids long. Looked up from germline, CDR1 is SGHTA and CDR2 is FQGNSA. Trimming pared 4 bases from V and 4 bases from J, leaving 13 bases between. CDR3 sequence: CASSSWGGAETQYF. The CDR3 DNA reads as TGTGCCAGCAGCTCCTGGGGGGGGGCAGAGACCCAGTACTTC.

The rearrangement links TRBV12-3 or TRBV12-4 to TRBJ2-1, with a weak D call TRBD2 (6 bases). The CDR3 totals 15 residues. Trimming removed 2 bases from V and 3 bases from J, with 11 bases in between. CDR3 DNA sequence: TGTGCCAGCAGTTTACGGGGGTTTGGCTACAATGAGCAGTTCTTC. Its protein is CASSLRGFGYNEQFF.

This clonotype appeared a few times. The chain combines TRBV4-1 with TRBJ2-1; possible D gene TRBD2, 5 bases. Trimming stripped 0 bases from V and 11 bases from J, with 11 bases between. Germline assignment: CDR1 MGHRA and CDR2 YSYEKL. CDR3 length equals 13 residues. The CDR3 nucleotides are TGCGCCAGCAGCCAAGATGTGGAGGCCCAGCAGTTCTTC. Translation gives CASSQDVEAQQFF.

Regarding this clonotype: At one boundary the junction diverges from the germline segment, which might be a read error. The gene calls are TRBV7-8 and TRBJ2-7; 7 bases map to TRBD1. The CDR3 sequence is 15 residues long. Germline V gene sequence: CDR1 SGHVS, CDR2 FQNEAQ. DNA of the CDR3: TGTGCCTGCAGCTTCCGGGACAGAAATATCTACGAGCAGTACTTC. Encoded protein: CACSFRDRNIYEQYF.

The genes are TRBV30 and TRBJ1-2; D gene ambiguous. V was trimmed by 2 bases and J by 7 bases, leaving 8 bases between them. The V gene's germline CDR1 is GTSNPN and CDR2 SVGIG (reference sequence). This CDR3 spans 11 amino acids. The CDR3 DNA reads as TGTGCCTGGAGTCCAGATGTTGGCTACACCTTC. This sequence encodes CAWSPDVGYTF.

The chain links TRBV13 to TRBJ2-1; D possibly corresponds to TRBD2 (5 bases). The CDR3 contains 17 residues. V was clipped by 1 base and J by 0 bases, with 13 bases between them. The germline CDR1 and CDR2 sequences are PRHDT and FYEKMQ (reference sequence). CDR3 DNA: TGTGCCAGCAGCTTAGTGGCGGGCGTGAGCTCCTACAATGAGCAGTTCTTC. It specifies CASSLVAGVSSYNEQFF.

The chain employs TRBV4-3 and TRBJ2-4; 10 nucleotides align to TRBD1. Germline V gene data show CDR1 as LGHNA and CDR2 as YSLEER. The CDR3 is 15 amino acids. Trimming removed 2 bases from V and 13 bases from J; junction bases left unmatched: 11. CDR3 residues: CASSQHGQGVFEQYF. CDR3 nucleotide sequence: TGCGCCAGCAGCCAACATGGACAGGGGGTTTTTGAGCAGTACTTC.